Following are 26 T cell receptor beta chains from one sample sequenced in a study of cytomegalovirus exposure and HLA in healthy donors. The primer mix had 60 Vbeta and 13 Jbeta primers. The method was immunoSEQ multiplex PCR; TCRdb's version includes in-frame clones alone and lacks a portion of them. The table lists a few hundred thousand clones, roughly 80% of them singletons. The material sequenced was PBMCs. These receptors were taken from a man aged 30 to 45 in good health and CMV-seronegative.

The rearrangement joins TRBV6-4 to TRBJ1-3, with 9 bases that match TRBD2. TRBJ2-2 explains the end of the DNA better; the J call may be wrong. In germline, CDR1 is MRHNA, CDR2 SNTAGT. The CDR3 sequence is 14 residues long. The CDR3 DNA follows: TGTGCCAGCTCGCCTAGCGGGGAGACCGGGGAGCTGTTTTTT. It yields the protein CASSPSGETGELFF.

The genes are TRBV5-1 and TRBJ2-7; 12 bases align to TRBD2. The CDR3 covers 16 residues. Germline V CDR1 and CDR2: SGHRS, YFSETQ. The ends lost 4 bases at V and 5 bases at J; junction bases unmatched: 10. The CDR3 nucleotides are TGCGCCAGCAGCCCGGTTCTAGCGGGGGGGCCACACGAGCAGTACTTC. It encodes CASSPVLAGGPHEQYF.

CDR3 DNA: TGTGCCAGCAGTTACGGGACAGGGGGCCACACGAATGAGCAGTTCTTC. Its protein product is CASSYGTGGHTNEQFF. This rearrangement joins TRBV6-5 to TRBJ2-1; 12 bases map to TRBD1. Trimming cost V 2 bases and J 7 bases; bases outside gene matches: 6. This CDR3 is built from 16 residues. Germline lookup yields CDR1 MNHEY and CDR2 SVGAGI.

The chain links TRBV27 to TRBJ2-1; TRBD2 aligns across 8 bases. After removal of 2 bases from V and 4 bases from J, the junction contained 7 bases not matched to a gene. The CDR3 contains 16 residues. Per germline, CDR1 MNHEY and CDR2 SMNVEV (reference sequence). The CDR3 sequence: CASSLVRGGRYNEQFF. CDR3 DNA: TGTGCCAGCAGTTTAGTTCGGGGGGGGCGATACAATGAGCAGTTCTTC.

CDR3 protein: CASSTVGQGASYEQYF. As DNA, the CDR3 is TGTGCCAGCTCTACGGTGGGACAGGGGGCCTCCTACGAGCAGTACTTC. The V gene is TRBV18, the J gene TRBJ2-7; 12 bases are a match to TRBD1. Losses at the gene ends were 6 bases for V and 0 bases for J; bases not matched to a gene: 6. Germline CDR1 is KGHSH and CDR2 is LQKENI. The CDR3 is 16 amino acids.

In DNA, the CDR3 is TGTGCCAGCAAGGTTTCTTTCGGGGGGCAGTACTATGGCTACACCTTC. It specifies CASKVSFGGQYYGYTF. The rearrangement links TRBV27 to TRBJ1-2, with D perhaps TRBD1 (6 bases). Germline values: CDR1 MNHEY, CDR2 SMNVEV (reference sequence). The CDR3 has 16 residues. V lost 7 bases and J 3 bases, leaving 21 bases between the germline ends.

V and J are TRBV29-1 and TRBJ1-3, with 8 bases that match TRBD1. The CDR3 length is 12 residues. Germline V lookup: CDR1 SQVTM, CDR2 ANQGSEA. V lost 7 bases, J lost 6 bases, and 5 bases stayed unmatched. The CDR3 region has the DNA TGCAGCGCCTCGGACAGGGTAAACACCATATATTTT. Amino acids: CSASDRVNTIYF.

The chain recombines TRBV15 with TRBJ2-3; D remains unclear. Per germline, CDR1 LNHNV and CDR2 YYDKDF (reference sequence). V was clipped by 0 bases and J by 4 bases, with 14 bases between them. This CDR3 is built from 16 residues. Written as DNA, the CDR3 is TGTGCCACCAGCAGAGATGGTCAACGGTTTGCAGATACGCAGTATTTT. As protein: CATSRDGQRFADTQYF.

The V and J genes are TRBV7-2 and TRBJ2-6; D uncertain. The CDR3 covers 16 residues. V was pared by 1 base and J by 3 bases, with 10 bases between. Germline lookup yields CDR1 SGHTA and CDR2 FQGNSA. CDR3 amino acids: CASSLGGTGGANVLTF. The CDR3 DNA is TGTGCCAGCAGCTTAGGAGGAACTGGTGGGGCCAACGTCCTGACTTTC.

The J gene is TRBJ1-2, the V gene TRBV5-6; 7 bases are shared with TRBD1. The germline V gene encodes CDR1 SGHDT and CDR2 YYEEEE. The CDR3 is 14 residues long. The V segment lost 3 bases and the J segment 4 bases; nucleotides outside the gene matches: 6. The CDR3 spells CASSSAGQAYGYTF. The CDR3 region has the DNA TGTGCCAGCAGCTCGGCAGGACAGGCCTATGGCTACACCTTC.

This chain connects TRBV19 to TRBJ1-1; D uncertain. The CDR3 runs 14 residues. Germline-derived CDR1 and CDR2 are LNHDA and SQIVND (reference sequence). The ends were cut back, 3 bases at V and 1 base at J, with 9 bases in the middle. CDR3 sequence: CASSIGRWNTEAFF. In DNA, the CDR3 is TGTGCCAGTAGTATTGGTCGGTGGAACACTGAAGCTTTCTTT.

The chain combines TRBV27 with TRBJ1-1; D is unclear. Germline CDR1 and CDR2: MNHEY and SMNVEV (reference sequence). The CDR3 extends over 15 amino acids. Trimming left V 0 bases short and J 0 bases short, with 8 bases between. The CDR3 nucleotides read TGTGCCAGCAGTTTATCGGGCACATTGAACACTGAAGCTTTCTTT. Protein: CASSLSGTLNTEAFF.

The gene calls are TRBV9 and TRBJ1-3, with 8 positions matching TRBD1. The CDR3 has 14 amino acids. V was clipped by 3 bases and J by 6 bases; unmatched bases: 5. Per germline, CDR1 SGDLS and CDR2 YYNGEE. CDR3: CASSDRDRSNTIYF. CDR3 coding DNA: TGTGCCAGCAGCGACCGGGACAGGTCAAACACCATATATTTT. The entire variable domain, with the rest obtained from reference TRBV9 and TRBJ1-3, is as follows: DSGVTQTPKHLITATGQRVTLRCSPRSGDLSVYWYQQSLDQGLQFLIQYYNGEERAKGNILERFSAQQFPDLHSELNLSSLELGDSALYFCASSDRDRSNTIYFGEGSWLTVV.

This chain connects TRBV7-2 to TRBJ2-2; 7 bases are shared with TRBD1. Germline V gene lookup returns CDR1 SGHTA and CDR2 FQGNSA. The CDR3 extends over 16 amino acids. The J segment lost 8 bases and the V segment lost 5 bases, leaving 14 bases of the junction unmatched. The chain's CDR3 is CASSRDSPRVLGELFF. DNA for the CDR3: TGTGCCAGCAGCAGGGACAGCCCCCGGGTTTTGGGGGAGCTGTTTTTT.

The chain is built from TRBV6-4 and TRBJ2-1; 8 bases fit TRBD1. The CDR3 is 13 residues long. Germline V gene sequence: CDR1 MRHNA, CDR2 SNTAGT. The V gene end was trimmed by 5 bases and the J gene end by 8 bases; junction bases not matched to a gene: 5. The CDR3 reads CASSKQTGDEQFF. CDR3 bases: TGTGCCAGCAGTAAGCAGACAGGGGATGAGCAGTTCTTC.

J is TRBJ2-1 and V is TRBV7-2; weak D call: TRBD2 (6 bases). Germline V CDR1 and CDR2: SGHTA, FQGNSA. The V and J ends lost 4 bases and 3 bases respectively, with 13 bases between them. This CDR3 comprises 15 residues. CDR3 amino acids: CASSSSGDSYNEQFF. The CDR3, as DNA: TGTGCCAGCAGCTCGTCGGGGGATAGCTACAATGAGCAGTTCTTC.

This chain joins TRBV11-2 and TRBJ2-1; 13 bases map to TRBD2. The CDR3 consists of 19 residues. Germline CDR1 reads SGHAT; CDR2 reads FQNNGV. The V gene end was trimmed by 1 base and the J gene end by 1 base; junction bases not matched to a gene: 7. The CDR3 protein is CASSLVGTSGASSYNEQFF. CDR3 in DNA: TGTGCCAGCAGCTTAGTAGGGACTAGCGGGGCCTCTTCCTACAATGAGCAGTTCTTC.

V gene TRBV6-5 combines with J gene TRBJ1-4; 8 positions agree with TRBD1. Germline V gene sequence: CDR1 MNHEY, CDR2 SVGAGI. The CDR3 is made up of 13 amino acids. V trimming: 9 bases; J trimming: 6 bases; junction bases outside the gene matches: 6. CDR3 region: CASCDRGDEKLFF. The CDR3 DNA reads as TGTGCCAGTTGTGACAGGGGAGATGAAAAACTGTTTTTT.

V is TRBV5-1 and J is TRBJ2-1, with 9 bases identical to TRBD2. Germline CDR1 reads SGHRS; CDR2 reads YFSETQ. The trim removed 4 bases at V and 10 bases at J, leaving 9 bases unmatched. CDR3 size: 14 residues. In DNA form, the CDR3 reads TGCGCCAGCAGCCCCCGCTCGACTAGCGGCGAGCAGTTCTTC. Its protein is CASSPRSTSGEQFF. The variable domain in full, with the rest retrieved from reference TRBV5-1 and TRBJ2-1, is KAGVTQTPRYLIKTRGQQVTLSCSPISGHRSVSWYQQTPGQGLQFLFEYFSETQRNKGNFPGRFSGRQFSNSRSEMNVSTLELGDSALYLCASSPRSTSGEQFFGPGTRLTVL.

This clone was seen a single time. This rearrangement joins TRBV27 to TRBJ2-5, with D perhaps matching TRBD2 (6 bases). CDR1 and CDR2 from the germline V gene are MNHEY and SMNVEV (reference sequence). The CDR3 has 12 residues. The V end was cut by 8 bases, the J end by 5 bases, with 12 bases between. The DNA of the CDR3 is TGTGCCAGCGGAAGACTAGGGGAGACCCAGTACTTC. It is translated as CASGRLGETQYF.

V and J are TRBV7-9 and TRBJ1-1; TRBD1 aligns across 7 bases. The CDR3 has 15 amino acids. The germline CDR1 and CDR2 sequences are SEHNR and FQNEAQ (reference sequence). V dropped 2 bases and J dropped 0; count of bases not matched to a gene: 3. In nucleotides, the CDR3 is TGTGCCAGCAGCTTAATGACAGGGCTGAACACTGAAGCTTTCTTT. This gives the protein CASSLMTGLNTEAFF.

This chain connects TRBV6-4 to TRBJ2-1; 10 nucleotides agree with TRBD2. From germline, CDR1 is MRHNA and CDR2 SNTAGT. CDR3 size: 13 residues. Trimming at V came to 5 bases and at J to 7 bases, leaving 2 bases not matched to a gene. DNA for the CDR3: TGTGCCAGCAGTTTACTAGCGGGGAATGAGCAGTTCTTC. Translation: CASSLLAGNEQFF.

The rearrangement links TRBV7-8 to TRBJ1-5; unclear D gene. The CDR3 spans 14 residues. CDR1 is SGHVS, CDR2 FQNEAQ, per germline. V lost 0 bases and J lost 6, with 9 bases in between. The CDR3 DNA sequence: TGTGCCAGCAGCTTAGCTCGGGCGGGTCAGCCCCAGCATTTT. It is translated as CASSLARAGQPQHF.

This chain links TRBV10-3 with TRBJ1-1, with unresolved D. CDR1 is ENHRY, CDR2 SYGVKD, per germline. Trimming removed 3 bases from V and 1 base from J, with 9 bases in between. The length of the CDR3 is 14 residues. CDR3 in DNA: TGTGCCATCAGTGAACCGGGGAAGAACACTGAAGCTTTCTTT. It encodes CAISEPGKNTEAFF.

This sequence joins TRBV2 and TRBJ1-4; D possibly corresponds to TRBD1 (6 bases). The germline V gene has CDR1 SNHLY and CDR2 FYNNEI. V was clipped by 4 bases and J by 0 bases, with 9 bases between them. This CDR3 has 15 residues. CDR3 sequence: CASSVDRTTNEKLFF. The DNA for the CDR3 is TGTGCCAGCAGTGTAGACAGGACAACTAATGAAAAACTGTTTTTT. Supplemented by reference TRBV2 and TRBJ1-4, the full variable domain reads EPEVTQTPSHQVTQMGQEVILRCVPISNHLYFYWYRQILGQKVEFLVSFYNNEISEKSEIFDDQFSVERPDGSNFTLKIRSTKLEDSAMYFCASSVDRTTNEKLFFGSGTQLSVL.

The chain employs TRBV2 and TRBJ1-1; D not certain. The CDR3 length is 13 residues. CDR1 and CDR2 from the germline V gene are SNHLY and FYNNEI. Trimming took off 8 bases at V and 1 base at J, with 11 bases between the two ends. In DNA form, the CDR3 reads TGTGCCAGCTCACGGGAGGGGAACACTGAAGCTTTCTTT. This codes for CASSREGNTEAFF. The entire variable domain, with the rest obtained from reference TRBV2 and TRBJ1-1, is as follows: EPEVTQTPSHQVTQMGQEVILRCVPISNHLYFYWYRQILGQKVEFLVSFYNNEISEKSEIFDDQFSVERPDGSNFTLKIRSTKLEDSAMYFCASSREGNTEAFFGQGTRLTVV.